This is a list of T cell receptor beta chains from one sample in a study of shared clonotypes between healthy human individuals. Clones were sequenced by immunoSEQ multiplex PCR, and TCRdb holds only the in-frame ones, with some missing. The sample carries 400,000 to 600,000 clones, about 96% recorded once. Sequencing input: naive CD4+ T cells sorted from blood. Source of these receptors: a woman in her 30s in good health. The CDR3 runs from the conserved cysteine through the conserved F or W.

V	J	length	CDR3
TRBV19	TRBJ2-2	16	CASSALTGVKYRELFF
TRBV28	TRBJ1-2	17	CASSFTQTGVRVYGYTF
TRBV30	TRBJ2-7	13	CAWRPRAFYEQYF
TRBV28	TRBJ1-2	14	CASSSPGTNYGYTF
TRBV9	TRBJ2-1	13	CASSAQTSGSQFF
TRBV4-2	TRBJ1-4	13	CAARGQGTEKLFF
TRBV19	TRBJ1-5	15	CASSSDRGSNQPQHF
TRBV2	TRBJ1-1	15	CASRDSGVRNTEAFF
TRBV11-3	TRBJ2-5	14	CASSHRTSRETQYF
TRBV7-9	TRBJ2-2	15	CASSRKVQGDGELFF
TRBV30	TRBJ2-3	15	CARLNSGGSTDTQYF
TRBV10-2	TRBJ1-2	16	CASSESWRELNYGYTF
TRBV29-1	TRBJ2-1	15	CSVELGFPRGNEQFF
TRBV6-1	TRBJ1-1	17	CASSEAGVGTGATEAFF
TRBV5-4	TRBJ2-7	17	CASSSGLAGTSSYEQYF
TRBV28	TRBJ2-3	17	CASSSPTAGLATDTQYF
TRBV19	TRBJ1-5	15	CASSIQGIGNQPQHF
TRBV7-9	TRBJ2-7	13	CASSFGTSWEQYF
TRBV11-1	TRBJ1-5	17	CASSLWGVGSWDQPQHF
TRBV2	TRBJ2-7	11	CASKTSYEQYF
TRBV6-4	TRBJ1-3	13	CASSDSRRNTIYF
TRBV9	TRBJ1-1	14	CASSVIGGDTEAFF
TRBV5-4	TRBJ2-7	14	CASSSRVTGDEQYF
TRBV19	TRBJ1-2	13	CASSGQGYYGYTF
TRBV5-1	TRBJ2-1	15	CASSFGGSGYNEQFF
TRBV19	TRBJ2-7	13	CASSIQNSYEQYF
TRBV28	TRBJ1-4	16	CASSLATGTGTEKLFF
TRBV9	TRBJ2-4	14	CASSVAGAKNIQYF
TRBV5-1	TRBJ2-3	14	CASTERESTDTQYF
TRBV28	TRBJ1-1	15	CASPPGTGGNTEAFF
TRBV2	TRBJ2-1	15	CASRGLAGGTDEQFF
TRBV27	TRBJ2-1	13	CASSLAGGIEQFF
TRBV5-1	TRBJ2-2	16	CASSLLAGVEAGELFF
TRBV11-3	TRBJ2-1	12	CASSRQGYEQFF
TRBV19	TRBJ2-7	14	CASSTQWGSYEQYF
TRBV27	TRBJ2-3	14	CASKAGVGTDTQYF
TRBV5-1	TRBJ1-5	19	CASSLEPTGADLSNQPQHF
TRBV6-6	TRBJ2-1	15	CASIDGLGLGDEQFF
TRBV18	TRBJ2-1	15	CASSPPYGEGGEQFF
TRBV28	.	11	CASRNEYEQYF
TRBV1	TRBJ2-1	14	CTSNRSGRANEQFF
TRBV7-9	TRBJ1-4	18	CASSYGTGGLFSFEKLFF
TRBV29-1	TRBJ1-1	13	CSVERPLAPEAFF
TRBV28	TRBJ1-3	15	CASRSGELGGNTIYF
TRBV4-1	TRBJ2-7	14	CASSQGGQPYEQYF
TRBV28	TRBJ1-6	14	CASSSGQVNSPLHF
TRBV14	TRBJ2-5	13	CASALAGAETQYF